This T cell receptor beta chain is from a study of blood T cell repertoires in COVID-19 (dated by TCRdb to the early 2020s). Looking at the study overall: The collaborator samples originated in the United States, Italy and Spain and spanned the acute and convalescent phases of COVID-19. A de-identified subject ID, COVID-19 status, age in years and sex were almost always included in the sample metadata. The samples were drawn from the first 160 participants of the ongoing ImmuneRACE study and from about 1,200 subjects provided by 6 global collaborators. The material from the prospective study consisted of cDNA or gDNA derived from T cells, B-cell-depleted T cells, or PBMCs. The repertoires were made available in a free public database intended to serve as a resource for research on the immune response to SARS-CoV-2. Deeply sampled blood TCRbeta repertoires from subjects exposed to, actively infected with, or recovered from COVID-19 were included in the dataset. Where HLA class I and class II types were available, the types were taken from metadata supplied by the sample provider, not from assay-based typing.

Results and caveats for the whole study, not just this receptor: The amount of clinical and demographic metadata varied by source and participant and was provided uncurated.

Each collaborating institution followed its own protocols to collect whole blood in K2EDTA tubes. For TCRbeta analysis, collaborators shipped samples in one of three forms: frozen whole blood, isolated PBMCs, or DNA extracted from either of those sample types. TCRbeta CDR3 regions were amplified from genomic DNA using the immunoSEQ Assay, a bias-controlled multiplex PCR. The study's own analysis went as follows. Nucleated cell counts per sample were estimated from amplification of reference gene primers within the assay. To quantify the absolute abundance of each unique TCRbeta CDR3 rearrangement, sequence reads were collapsed and filtered. Productive Simpson clonality was computed per sample as the square root of Simpson's diversity index over productive rearrangements. TCRdb retrieved this table from immuneACCESS and kept in-frame rearrangements only. Not all clones are present; in checked studies, unresolved V genes account for under half, and no reason is known for the remainder. The DNA was the basis for D and trimming; V, J and clone size are from that table. The table for this sample lists more than 85,000 clones; more than 85% of them were counted only once. 4% to 4.5% of the sample goes to the ten largest clones.

Looking up the germline V gene yields CDR1 SGHDT and CDR2 YYEEEE. Measured from the cysteine to the phenylalanine, the CDR3 is 16 residues long. Only the CDR3 DNA stays, 48 bases, in frame from base 1. The V and J ends are trimmed by 0 bases and 0 bases, leaving 9 bases between them. This clone turned up a few times. The antigen this receptor binds is unknown. There are no base qualities to consult, and no much larger clone falls within one base. Recombination connected TRBV5-6 to TRBJ2-2; perhaps TRBD1 is the D gene, with 5 bases matching. This receptor was taken from a man aged 18 to 30 with acute or convalescent COVID-19. What was sequenced was peripheral blood. The CDR3 reads CASSLAEGANTGELFF. The DNA sequence is as follows: TGTGCCAGCAGCTTGGCCGAAGGGGCGAACACCGGGGAGCTGTTTTTT.